One T cell receptor (beta chain) is described in this entry. The antigen is not known. The data originate from a study of blood T cells in healthy people across ages. Caucasian individuals from Russia who were healthy and aged about 6 to 95 acted as donors. The authors extracted at least 5 micrograms of total RNA per sample. General study findings and limits: TCR beta diversity, measured per million T cells, fell in a roughly linear way with age. What prevented conclusive comparison of naive and antigen-experienced cells was that PBMCs were unsorted.

The CDR3 consists of 13 residues. The germline V gene encodes CDR1 SGHTA and CDR2 FQGNSA. It was with a sample-barcoded 5' primer and a J-beta primer mix that a second PCR of roughly 7 to 12 cycles was run. TCRdb passed the 5' RACE reads through MiXCR, listing each CDR3 protein once. The table has roughly 2 million distinct CDR3 sequences, just under 50% seen once; the top ten hold 2.1%. The sequencing input was blood. The V and J genes are TRBV7-2 and TRBJ2-4, with D unresolved. The end of the DNA aligns better with TRBJ2-7, so the J call may be wrong. This receptor was obtained from a woman in her forties in good health. The CDR3 here is CASRPPGSHEQYF. In DNA, the CDR3 is TGTGCCAGCCGCCCCCCCGGAAGTCACGAGCAGTACTTC.